The present T cell receptor beta chain was sequenced within a study of blood T cell repertoires in COVID-19. Overall study: Acute and convalescent COVID-19 samples came from the United States, Italy and Spain.

Original handling: By means of reference gene primer amplification, nucleated cell counts were estimated. Repertoires were generated with immunoSEQ multiplex PCR, while TCRdb's copy carries only in-frame clones and drops some. That table supplies the V and J calls and clone size; D and trimming were determined from the DNA. The sample consists of 360,000 or so clones, 85% to 90% of them appearing once. The CDR3 covers 14 residues. V dropped 5 bases and J dropped 4; count of bases not matched to a gene: 4. Germline V gene sequence: CDR1 MNHEY, CDR2 SMNVEV (reference sequence). Exposed participants encountered a COVID-19 case during the 2 weeks preceding study entry.

This TCR was sampled from a woman in her twenties or thirties who had been exposed to COVID-19. Sequences were obtained from PBMCs or T cells enriched from blood (not recorded which). The chain links TRBV27 to TRBJ2-1; 8 bases align to TRBD1. CDR3 sequence: CASSRQGLYNEQFF. CDR3 nucleotide sequence: TGTGCCAGCAGTCGACAGGGGTTATACAATGAGCAGTTCTTC.